This T cell receptor beta chain derives from a study of blood T cell repertoires in COVID-19. At the level of the study: The samples span acute and convalescent COVID-19 from the United States, Italy and Spain. The cDNA or gDNA used as material had been derived from T cells, B-cell-depleted T cells, or PBMCs.

Study processing details: How many nucleated cells were present was estimated from reference gene primer amplification. TCRdb keeps only in-frame clones here, not all; method: immunoSEQ multiplex PCR. V and J calls and clone size are given by that table; D and trimming were obtained from the DNA. The data contain roughly 100,000 clones, approximately 80% of them seen just once; the ten biggest clones take up roughly 10%. From germline, CDR1 is MNHEY and CDR2 SVGAGI. Losses at the gene ends were 4 bases for V and 8 bases for J; bases not matched to a gene: 13. This CDR3 is 16 amino acids long. Sequenced material: peripheral blood. The chain joins TRBV6-5 to TRBJ1-1, with 10 bases lining up with TRBD1. This TCR was recovered from a woman aged 80 or over with acute or convalescent COVID-19. The CDR3 is CASSLSRDRGRGEAFF. As DNA, the CDR3 is TGTGCCAGCAGTTTATCCCGGGACAGGGGACGGGGCGAAGCTTTCTTT.